This T cell receptor (beta chain) was obtained from a study of regulatory T cells in long-lasting Graves disease. This clonotype was seen a handful of times. Its specificity is unknown. Study-level results: Relative to newly diagnosed Graves' patients, persistent ones had lower TCR diversity. Sample size was small, which may have lowered accuracy. It was in persistent disease that TRBV28, TRBJ1-2 and TRBJ2-5 were favored.

Time point of the sample: persistent/refractory GD, antithyroid drugs over 5 years with positive TRAb. PBMC-derived RNA was used for the TCR library. Peripheral blood, 7 to 9.5 milliliters per patient, was collected in EDTA tubes. Trimming shortened V by 3 bases and J by 8 bases, and 8 bases separated the two germline ends. The CDR3 spans 11 residues. The germline V gene has CDR1 SGDLS and CDR2 YYNGEE. Sequencing libraries for TCR beta were prepared with iRepertoire HTBI primers and Arm-PCR of CDR3 regions. TCRdb analysed the multiplex PCR reads with MiXCR anew, one entry per CDR3 protein. Of approximately 400,000 distinct CDR3 sequences listed, less than 30% are singletons.

This clonotype was sampled from a woman aged 35 to 49 with Graves disease. The sequences come from peripheral blood mononuclear cells (PBMCs), collected when the disease was refractory, from a patient treated with antithyroid drugs. This rearrangement joins TRBV9 to TRBJ1-1, with D possibly TRBD1 on 6 matching bases. This CDR3 is CASSGTGEAFF. The CDR3 DNA follows: TGTGCCAGCAGCGGAACAGGGGAAGCTTTCTTT.